The rows below give T cell receptor beta chains drawn from one sample of a study of control samples from healthy donors and cancer patients. TCRdb's copy holds only in-frame clones and misses some; the assay was immunoSEQ multiplex PCR. The sample includes 60,000 to 75,000 clones, roughly nine tenths of them seen just once. The sequenced material came from PBMCs. The source of these receptors is a man aged 55 to 70 with colorectal cancer. Each CDR3 is given with its conserved first and last residue. A D gene is named only where the DNA matches it firmly. Size is stated for part of the rows, as once, few or many counts, or as a class when the clone is expanded.

cdr3_length: 13; v_call: TRBV25-1; d_call: -; j_call: TRBJ2-5; clone_size: -; cdr3_aa: CASSQSGRETQYF; cdr3_nt: TGTGCCAGCAGTCAATCAGGGAGGGAGACCCAGTACTTC
cdr3_length: 15; v_call: TRBV7-8; d_call: TRBD1; j_call: TRBJ1-4; clone_size: -; cdr3_aa: CASSKQGASNEKLFF; cdr3_nt: TGTGCCAGCAGCAAACAGGGGGCGTCTAATGAAAAACTGTTTTTT
cdr3_length: 15; v_call: TRBV6-5; d_call: TRBD1; j_call: TRBJ1-2; clone_size: -; cdr3_aa: CASSWGQGLGYGYTF; cdr3_nt: TGTGCCAGCAGTTGGGGACAGGGGTTGGGCTATGGCTACACCTTC
cdr3_length: 14; v_call: TRBV18; d_call: -; j_call: TRBJ1-3; clone_size: few; cdr3_aa: CASSRDTSGNTIYF; cdr3_nt: TGTGCCAGCTCAAGGGACACCTCTGGAAACACCATATATTTT
cdr3_length: 12; v_call: TRBV7-9; d_call: -; j_call: TRBJ2-7; clone_size: -; cdr3_aa: CASSLDGSAQYF; cdr3_nt: TGTGCCAGCAGCTTAGATGGCTCGGCGCAGTACTTC
cdr3_length: 16; v_call: TRBV6-2/TRBV6-3; d_call: -; j_call: TRBJ1-6; clone_size: -; cdr3_aa: CASSLDGSSYNSPLHF; cdr3_nt: TGTGCCAGCAGTTTAGACGGAAGCTCCTATAATTCACCCCTCCACTTT
cdr3_length: 15; v_call: TRBV6-6; d_call: TRBD1; j_call: TRBJ1-4; clone_size: -; cdr3_aa: CASSSAGTGVEKLFF; cdr3_nt: TGTGCCAGCAGCTCCGCGGGGACAGGGGTTGAAAAACTGTTTTTT
cdr3_length: 13; v_call: TRBV6-1; d_call: -; j_call: TRBJ1-2; clone_size: -; cdr3_aa: CASSEPAGGGYTF; cdr3_nt: TGTGCCAGCAGTGAACCTGCGGGGGGTGGCTACACCTTC
cdr3_length: 14; v_call: TRBV7-2; d_call: TRBD2; j_call: TRBJ2-5; clone_size: few; cdr3_aa: CASSSTGGQETQYF; cdr3_nt: TGTGCCAGCAGCTCGACCGGGGGGCAAGAGACCCAGTACTTC
cdr3_length: 14; v_call: TRBV7-2; d_call: -; j_call: TRBJ2-7; clone_size: -; cdr3_aa: CASSLGGGINEQYF; cdr3_nt: TGTGCCAGCAGCCTGGGAGGGGGCATCAACGAGCAGTACTTC
cdr3_length: 16; v_call: TRBV6-6; d_call: -; j_call: TRBJ1-2; clone_size: -; cdr3_aa: CASSYFKVGANYGYTF; cdr3_nt: TGTGCCAGCAGTTACTTTAAGGTTGGGGCTAACTATGGCTACACCTTC
cdr3_length: 15; v_call: TRBV5-4; d_call: TRBD1; j_call: TRBJ1-1; clone_size: -; cdr3_aa: CASSPYGQDKREGFF; cdr3_nt: TGTGCCAGCAGCCCCTATGGACAGGACAAAAGAGAGGGTTTCTTT
cdr3_length: 12; v_call: TRBV27; d_call: -; j_call: TRBJ2-7; clone_size: few; cdr3_aa: CASSRPPYEQYF; cdr3_nt: TGTGCCAGCAGTCGGCCGCCCTACGAGCAGTACTTC
cdr3_length: 14; v_call: TRBV19; d_call: -; j_call: TRBJ2-7; clone_size: -; cdr3_aa: CASRPSEGSYEQYF; cdr3_nt: TGTGCCAGTAGACCCTCCGAGGGGTCCTACGAGCAGTACTTC
cdr3_length: 10; v_call: TRBV6-5; d_call: -; j_call: TRBJ1-5; clone_size: -; cdr3_aa: CASSPIPQHF; cdr3_nt: TGTGCCAGCAGTCCTATTCCCCAGCATTTT
cdr3_length: 15; v_call: TRBV27; d_call: -; j_call: TRBJ2-1; clone_size: -; cdr3_aa: CASSLLGATTGEQFF; cdr3_nt: TGTGCCAGCAGTTTACTAGGGGCCACCACGGGTGAGCAGTTCTTC